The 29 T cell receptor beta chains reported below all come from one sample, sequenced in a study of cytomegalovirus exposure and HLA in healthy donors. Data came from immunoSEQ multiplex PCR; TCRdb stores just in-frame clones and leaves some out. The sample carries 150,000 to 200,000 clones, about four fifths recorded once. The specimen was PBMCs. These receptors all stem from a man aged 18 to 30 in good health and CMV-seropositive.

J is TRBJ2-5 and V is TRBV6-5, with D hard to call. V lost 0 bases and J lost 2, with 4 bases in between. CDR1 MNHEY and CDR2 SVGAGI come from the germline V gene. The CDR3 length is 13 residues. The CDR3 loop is CASSYSRQETQYF. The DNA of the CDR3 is TGTGCCAGCAGTTACTCGAGGCAAGAGACCCAGTACTTC.

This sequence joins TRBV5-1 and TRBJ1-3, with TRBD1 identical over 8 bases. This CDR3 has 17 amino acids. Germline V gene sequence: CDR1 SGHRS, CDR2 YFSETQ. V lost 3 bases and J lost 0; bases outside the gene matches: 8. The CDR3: CASSSDRGRPSGNTIYF. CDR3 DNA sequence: TGCGCCAGCAGCTCTGACAGGGGACGGCCCTCTGGAAACACCATATATTTT.

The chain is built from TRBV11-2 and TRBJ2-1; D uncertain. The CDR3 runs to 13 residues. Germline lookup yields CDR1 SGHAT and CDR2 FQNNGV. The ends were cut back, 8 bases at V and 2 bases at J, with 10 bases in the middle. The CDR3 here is CASSSAPYNEQFF. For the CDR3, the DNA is TGTGCCAGCTCAAGCGCGCCCTACAATGAGCAGTTCTTC.

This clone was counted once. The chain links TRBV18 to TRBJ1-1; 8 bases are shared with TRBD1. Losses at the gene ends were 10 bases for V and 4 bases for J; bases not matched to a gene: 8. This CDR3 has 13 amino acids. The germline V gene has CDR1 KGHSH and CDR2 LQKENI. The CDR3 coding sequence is TGTGCCACCGTCGGACAGGGTGGCACTGAAGCTTTCTTT. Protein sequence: CATVGQGGTEAFF. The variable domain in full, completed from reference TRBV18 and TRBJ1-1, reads NAGVMQNPRHLVRRRGQEARLRCSPMKGHSHVYWYRQLPEEGLKFMVYLQKENIIDESGMPKERFSAEFPKEGPSILRIQQVVRGDSAAYFCATVGQGGTEAFFGQGTRLTVV.

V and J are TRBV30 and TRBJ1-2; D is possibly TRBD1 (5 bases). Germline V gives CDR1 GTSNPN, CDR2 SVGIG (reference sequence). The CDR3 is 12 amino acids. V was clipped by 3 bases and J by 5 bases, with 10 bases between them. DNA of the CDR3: TGTGCCTGGAGGCAGGGAGGGTATGGCTACACCTTC. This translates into CAWRQGGYGYTF.

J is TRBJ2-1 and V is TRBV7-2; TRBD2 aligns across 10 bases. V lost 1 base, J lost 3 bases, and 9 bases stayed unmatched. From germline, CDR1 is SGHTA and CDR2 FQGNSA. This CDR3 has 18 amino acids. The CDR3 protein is CASSLGRAGGPLYNEQFF. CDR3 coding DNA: TGTGCCAGCAGCTTAGGGAGAGCGGGAGGGCCCCTCTACAATGAGCAGTTCTTC.

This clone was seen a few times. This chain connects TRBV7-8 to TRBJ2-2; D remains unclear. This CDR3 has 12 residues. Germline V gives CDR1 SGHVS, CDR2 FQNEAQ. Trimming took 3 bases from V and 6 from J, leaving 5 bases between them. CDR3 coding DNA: TGTGCCAGCAGCTTTCTCTCCGGGGAGCTGTTTTTT. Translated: CASSFLSGELFF. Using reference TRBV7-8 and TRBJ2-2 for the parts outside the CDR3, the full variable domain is GAGVSQSPRYKVAKRGQDVALRCDPISGHVSLFWYQQALGQGPEFLTYFQNEAQLDKSGLPSDRFFAERPEGSVSTLKIQRTQQEDSAVYLCASSFLSGELFFGEGSRLTVL.

CDR3 amino acids: CASTTPGGTGEQYF. The CDR3 DNA follows: TGTGCCAGCACCACCCCGGGAGGGACGGGCGAGCAGTACTTC. The rearrangement uses TRBV6-5 and TRBJ2-7; 8 bases agree with TRBD2. Trimming at V came to 7 bases and at J to 6 bases, leaving 11 bases not matched to a gene. Germline CDR1 reads MNHEY; CDR2 reads SVGAGI. The CDR3 extends over 14 amino acids.

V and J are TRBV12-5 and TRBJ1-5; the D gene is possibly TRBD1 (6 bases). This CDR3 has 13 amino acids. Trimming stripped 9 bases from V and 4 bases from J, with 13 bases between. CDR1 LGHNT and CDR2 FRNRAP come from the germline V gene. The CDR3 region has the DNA TGTGCTAGCTCCGGGACACTAAATCAGCCCCAGCATTTT. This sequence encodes CASSGTLNQPQHF.

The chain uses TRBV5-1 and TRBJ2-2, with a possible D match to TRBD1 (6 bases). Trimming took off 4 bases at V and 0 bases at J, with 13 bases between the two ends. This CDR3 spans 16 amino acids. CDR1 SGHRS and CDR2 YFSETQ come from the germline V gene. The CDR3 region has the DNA TGCGCCAGCAGCCAGACCGGGACACCGAACACCGGGGAGCTGTTTTTT. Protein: CASSQTGTPNTGELFF.

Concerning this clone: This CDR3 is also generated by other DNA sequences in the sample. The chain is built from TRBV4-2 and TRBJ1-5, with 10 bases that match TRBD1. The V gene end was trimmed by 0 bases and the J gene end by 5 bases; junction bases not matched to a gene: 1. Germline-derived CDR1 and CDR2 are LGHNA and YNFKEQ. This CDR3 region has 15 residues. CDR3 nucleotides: TGTGCCAGCAGCCAAGATGGGACAGGGGATCAGCCCCAGCATTTT. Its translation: CASSQDGTGDQPQHF.

The CDR3: CSVEGLAGDKGYEQYF. CDR3 nucleotides: TGCAGCGTTGAGGGTCTAGCGGGAGACAAAGGATACGAGCAGTACTTC. The gene calls are TRBV29-1 and TRBJ2-7; TRBD2 matches at 10 bases. V was pared by 3 bases and J by 4 bases, with 12 bases of the junction left unmatched. Germline-derived CDR1 and CDR2 are SQVTM and ANQGSEA. CDR3 size: 16 residues.

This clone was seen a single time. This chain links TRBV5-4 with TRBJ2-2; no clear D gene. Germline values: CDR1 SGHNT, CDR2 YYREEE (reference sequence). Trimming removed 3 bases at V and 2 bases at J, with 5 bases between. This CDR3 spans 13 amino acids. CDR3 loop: CASSSSNTGELFF. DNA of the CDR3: TGTGCCAGCAGCTCATCAAACACCGGGGAGCTGTTTTTT.

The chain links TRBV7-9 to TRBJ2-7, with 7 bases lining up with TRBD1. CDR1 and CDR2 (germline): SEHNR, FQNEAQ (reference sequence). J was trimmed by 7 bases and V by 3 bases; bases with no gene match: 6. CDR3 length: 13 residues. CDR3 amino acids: CASSLTGWREQYF. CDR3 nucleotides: TGTGCCAGCAGCTTGACAGGGTGGAGGGAGCAGTACTTC.

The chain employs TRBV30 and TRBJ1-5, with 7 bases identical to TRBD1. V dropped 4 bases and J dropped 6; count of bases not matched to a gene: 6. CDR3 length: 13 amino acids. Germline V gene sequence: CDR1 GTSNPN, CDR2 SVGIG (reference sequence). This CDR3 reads CAWTSGGGQPQHF. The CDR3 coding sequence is TGTGCCTGGACTTCAGGGGGAGGTCAGCCCCAGCATTTT.

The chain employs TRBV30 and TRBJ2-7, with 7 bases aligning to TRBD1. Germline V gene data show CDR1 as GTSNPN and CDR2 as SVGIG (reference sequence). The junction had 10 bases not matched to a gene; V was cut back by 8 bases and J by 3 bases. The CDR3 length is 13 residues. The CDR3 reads CAGLRDSLYEQYF. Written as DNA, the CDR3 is TGTGCCGGACTCCGGGACAGTCTCTACGAGCAGTACTTC.

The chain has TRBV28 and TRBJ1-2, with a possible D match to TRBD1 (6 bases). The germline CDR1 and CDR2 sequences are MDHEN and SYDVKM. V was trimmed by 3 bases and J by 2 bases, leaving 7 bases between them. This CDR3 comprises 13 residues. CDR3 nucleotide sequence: TGTGCCAGCAGTTTGGGACAAAACTATGGCTACACCTTC. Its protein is CASSLGQNYGYTF.

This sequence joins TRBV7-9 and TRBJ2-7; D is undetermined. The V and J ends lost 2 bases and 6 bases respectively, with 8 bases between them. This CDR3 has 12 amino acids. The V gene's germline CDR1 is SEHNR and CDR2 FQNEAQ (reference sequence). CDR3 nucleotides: TGTGCCAGCAGCTTACCGGGTGGCGAGCAGTACTTC. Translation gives CASSLPGGEQYF.

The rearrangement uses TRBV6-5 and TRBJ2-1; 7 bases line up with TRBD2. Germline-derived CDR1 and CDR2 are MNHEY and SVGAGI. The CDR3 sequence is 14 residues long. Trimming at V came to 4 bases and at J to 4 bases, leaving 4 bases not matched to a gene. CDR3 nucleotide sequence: TGTGCCAGCAGTTGGGGACTACTATACAATGAGCAGTTCTTC. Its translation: CASSWGLLYNEQFF.

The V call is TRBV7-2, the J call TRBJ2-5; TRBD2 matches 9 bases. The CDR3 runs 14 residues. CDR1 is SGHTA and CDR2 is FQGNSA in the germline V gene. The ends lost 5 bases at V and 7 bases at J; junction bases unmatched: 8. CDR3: CASSPTREGRTQYF. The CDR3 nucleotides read TGTGCCAGCAGCCCGACGCGGGAGGGGCGGACCCAGTACTTC.

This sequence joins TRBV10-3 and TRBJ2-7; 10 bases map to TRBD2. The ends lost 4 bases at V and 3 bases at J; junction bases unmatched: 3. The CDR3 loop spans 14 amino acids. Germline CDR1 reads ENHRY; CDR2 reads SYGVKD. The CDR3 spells CAISASGRGYEQYF. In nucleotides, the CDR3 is TGTGCCATCAGTGCTAGCGGGAGAGGCTACGAGCAGTACTTC.

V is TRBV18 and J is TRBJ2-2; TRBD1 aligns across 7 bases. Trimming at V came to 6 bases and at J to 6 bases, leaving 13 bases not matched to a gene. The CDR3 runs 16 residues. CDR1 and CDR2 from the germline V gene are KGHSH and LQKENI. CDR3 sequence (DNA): TGTGCCAGCTCCCCCAGGGGGAACGGGCGGTCCGGGGAGCTGTTTTTT. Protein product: CASSPRGNGRSGELFF.

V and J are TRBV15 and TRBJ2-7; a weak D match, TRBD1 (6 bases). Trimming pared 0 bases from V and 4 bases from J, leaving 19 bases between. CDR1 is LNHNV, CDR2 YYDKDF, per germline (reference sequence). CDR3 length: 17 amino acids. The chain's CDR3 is CATSREVGHGQTYEQYF. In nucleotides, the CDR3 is TGTGCCACCAGCAGAGAGGTGGGACACGGGCAAACTTACGAGCAGTACTTC.

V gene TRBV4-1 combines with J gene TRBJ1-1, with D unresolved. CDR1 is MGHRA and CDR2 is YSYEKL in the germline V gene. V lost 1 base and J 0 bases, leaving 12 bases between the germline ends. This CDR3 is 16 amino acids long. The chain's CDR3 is CASSQAENSMNTEAFF. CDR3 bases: TGCGCCAGCAGCCAAGCGGAAAACAGCATGAACACTGAAGCTTTCTTT.

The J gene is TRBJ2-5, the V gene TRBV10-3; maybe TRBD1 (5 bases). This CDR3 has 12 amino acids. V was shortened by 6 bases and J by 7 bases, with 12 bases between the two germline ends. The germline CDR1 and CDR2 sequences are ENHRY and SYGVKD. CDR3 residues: CAIRGQEGTQYF. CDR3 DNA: TGTGCCATCAGGGGGCAAGAAGGGACCCAGTACTTC.

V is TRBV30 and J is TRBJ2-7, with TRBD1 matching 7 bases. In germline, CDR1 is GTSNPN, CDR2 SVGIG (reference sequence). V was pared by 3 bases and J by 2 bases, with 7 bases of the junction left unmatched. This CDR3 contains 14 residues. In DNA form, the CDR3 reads TGTGCCTGGAGGAGACAGGGCCTTGCCTACGAGCAGTACTTC. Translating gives CAWRRQGLAYEQYF.

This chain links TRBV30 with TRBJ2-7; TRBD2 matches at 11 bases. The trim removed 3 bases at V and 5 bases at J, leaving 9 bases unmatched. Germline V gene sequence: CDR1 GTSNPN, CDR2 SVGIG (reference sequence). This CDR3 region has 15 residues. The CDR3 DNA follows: TGTGCCTGGAGCCCGAAACTAGCGGGAGTAGACGAGCAGTACTTC. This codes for CAWSPKLAGVDEQYF.

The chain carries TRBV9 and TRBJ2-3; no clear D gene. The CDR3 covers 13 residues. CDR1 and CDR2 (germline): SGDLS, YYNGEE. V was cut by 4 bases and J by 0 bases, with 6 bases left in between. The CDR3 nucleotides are TGTGCCAGCAGCCGTACTAGCACAGATACGCAGTATTTT. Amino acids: CASSRTSTDTQYF.

In nucleotides, the CDR3 is TGTGCCAGTACCGGGGACTTTTCCTACGAGCAGTACTTC. This encodes CASTGDFSYEQYF. The chain combines TRBV19 with TRBJ2-7; D is perhaps TRBD2 (6 bases). CDR3 length equals 13 residues. V lost 7 bases and J 1 base, leaving 11 bases between the germline ends. Germline V gene data show CDR1 as LNHDA and CDR2 as SQIVND (reference sequence).